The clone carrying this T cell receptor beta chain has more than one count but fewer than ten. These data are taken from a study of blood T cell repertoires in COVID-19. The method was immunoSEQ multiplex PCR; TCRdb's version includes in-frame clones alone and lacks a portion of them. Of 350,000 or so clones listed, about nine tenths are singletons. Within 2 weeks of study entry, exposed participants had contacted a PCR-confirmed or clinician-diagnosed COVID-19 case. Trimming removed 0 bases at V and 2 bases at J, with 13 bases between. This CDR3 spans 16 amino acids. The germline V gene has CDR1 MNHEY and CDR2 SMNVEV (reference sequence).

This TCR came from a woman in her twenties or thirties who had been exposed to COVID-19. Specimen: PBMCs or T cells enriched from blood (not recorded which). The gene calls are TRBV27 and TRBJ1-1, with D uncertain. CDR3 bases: TGTGCCAGCAGTTTATCTCTGGATAGCGGCAACACTGAAGCTTTCTTT. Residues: CASSLSLDSGNTEAFF.